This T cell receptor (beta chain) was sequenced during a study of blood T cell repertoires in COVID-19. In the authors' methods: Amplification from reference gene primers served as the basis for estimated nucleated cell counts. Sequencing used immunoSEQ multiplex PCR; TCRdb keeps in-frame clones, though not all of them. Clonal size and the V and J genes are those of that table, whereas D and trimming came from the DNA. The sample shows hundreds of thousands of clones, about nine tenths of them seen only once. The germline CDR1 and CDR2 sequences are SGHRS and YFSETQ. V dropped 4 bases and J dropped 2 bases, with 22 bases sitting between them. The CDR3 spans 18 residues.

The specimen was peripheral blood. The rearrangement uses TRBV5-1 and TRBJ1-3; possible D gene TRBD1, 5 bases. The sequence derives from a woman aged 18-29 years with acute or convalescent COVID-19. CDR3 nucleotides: TGCGCCAGCAGCCCGGAGGAGGGGAAGGTTTTTCCTGGAAACACCATATATTTT. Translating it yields CASSPEEGKVFPGNTIYF.